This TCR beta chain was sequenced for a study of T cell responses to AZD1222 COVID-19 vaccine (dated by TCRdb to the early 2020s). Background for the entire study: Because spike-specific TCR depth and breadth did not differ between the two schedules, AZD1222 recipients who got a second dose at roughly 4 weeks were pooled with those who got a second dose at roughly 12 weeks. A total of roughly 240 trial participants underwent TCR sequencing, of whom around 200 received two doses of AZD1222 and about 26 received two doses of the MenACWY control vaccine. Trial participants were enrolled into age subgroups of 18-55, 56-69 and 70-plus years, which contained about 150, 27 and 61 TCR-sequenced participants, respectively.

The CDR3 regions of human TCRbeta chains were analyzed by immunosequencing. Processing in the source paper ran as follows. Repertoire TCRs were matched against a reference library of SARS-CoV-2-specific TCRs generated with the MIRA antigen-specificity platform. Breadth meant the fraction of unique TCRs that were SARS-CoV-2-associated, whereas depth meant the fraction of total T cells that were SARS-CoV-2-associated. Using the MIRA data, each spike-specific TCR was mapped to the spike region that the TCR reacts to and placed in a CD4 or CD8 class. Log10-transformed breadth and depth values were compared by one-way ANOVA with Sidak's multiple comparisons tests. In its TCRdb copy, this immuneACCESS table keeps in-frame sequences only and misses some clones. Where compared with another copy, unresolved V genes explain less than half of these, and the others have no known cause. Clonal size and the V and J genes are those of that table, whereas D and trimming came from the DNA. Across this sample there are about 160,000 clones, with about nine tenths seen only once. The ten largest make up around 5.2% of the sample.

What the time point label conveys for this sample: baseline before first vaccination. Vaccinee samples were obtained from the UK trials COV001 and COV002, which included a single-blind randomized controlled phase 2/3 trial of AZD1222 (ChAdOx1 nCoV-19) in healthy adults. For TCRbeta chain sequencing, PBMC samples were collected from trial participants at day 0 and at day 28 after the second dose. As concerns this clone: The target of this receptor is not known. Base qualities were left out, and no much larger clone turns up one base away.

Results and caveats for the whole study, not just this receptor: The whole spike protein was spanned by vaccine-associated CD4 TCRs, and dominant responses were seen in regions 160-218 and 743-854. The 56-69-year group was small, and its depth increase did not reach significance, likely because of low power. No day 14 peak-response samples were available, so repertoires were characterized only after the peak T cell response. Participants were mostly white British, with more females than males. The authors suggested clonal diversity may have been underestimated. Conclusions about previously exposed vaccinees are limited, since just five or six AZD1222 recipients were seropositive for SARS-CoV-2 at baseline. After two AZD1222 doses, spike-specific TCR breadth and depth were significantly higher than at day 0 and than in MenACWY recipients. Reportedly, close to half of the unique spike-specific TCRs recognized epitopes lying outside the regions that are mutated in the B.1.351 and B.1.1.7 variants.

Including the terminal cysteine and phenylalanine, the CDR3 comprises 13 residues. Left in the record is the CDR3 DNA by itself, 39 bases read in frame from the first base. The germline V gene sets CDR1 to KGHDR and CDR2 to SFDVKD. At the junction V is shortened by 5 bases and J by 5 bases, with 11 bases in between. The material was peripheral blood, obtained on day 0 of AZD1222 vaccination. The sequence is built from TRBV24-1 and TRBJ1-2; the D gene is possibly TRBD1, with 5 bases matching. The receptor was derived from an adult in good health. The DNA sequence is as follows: TGTGCCACCAGTGTCGGGACGGATTATGGCTACACCTTC. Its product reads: CATSVGTDYGYTF.